This TCR beta chain originates from a study of T-cell memory formation after mild COVID-19. Whole-study findings and limits: Researchers report contracting CD4+ clones mostly in CM and EM, with CD8+ clones in EMRA. Cross-reactive memory appears to have joined, as suggested by some responding clones showing up in pre-infection memory.

A note on this clonotype: Its antigen remains unknown.

Germline lookup yields CDR1 MGHRA and CDR2 YSYEKL. Trimming cost V 5 bases and J 7 bases; bases outside gene matches: 8. The CDR3 extends over 14 amino acids. MiXCR, run by TCRdb on the 5' RACE reads, gives a single entry per CDR3 protein. Found here are almost 250,000 distinct CDR3 sequences, 15% of them singletons; the top ten hold more than 2%. V and J are TRBV4-1 and TRBJ1-1; 9 positions match TRBD1. This TCR was sampled from an adult woman who had mild COVID-19 (a few samples of this study predate the infection). Cell type and time point are not known. The material sequenced was PBMCs or a T cell subset sorted from them (not recorded which). The CDR3 bases are TGCGCCAGCAGCTACAGGGGGCAGATGGGTGAAGCTTTCTTT. It encodes CASSYRGQMGEAFF.